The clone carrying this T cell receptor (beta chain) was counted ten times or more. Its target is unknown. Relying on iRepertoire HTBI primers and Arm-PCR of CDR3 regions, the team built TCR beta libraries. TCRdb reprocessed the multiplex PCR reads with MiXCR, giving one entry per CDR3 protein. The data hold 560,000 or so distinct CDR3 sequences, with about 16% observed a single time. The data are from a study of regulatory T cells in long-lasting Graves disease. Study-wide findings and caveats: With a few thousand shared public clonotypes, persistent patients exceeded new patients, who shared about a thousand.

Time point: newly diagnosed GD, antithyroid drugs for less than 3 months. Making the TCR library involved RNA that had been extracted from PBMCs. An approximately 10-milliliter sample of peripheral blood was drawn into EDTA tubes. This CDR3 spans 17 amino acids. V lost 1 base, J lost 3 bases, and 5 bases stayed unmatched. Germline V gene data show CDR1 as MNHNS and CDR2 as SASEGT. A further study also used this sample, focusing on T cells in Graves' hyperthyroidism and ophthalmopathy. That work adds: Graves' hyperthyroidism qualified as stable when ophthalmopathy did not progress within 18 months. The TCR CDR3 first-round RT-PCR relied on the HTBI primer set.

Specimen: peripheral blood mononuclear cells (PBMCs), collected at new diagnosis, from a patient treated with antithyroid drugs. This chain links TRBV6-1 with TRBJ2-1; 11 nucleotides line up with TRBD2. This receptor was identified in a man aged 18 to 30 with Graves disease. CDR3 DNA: TGTGCCAGCAGTGAAGAAGCCGGGACTAGCGGCTACAATGAGCAGTTCTTC. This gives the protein CASSEEAGTSGYNEQFF.